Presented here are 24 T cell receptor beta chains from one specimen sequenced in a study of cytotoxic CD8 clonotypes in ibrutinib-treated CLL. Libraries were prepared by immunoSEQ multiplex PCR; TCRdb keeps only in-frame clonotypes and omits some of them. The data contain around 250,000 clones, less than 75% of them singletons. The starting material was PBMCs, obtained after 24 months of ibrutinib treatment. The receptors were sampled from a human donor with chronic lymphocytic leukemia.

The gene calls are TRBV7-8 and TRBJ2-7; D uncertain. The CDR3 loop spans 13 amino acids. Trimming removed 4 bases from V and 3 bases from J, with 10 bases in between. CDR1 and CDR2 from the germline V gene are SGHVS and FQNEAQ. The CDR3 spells CASSSALDYEQYF. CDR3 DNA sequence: TGTGCCAGCAGCTCAGCCCTTGACTACGAGCAGTACTTC.

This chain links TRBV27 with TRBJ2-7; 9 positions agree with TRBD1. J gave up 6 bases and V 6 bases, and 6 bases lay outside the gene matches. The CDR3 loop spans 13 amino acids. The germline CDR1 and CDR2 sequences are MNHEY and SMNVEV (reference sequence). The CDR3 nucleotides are TGTGCCAGCAGAATACAGGGGGCAGGCGAGCAGTACTTC. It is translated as CASRIQGAGEQYF.

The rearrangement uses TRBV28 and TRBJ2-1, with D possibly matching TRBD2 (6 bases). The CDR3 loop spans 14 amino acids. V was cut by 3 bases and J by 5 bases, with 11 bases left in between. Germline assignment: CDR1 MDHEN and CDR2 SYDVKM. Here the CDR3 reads CASSFAGLDNEQFF. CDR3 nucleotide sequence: TGTGCCAGCAGTTTTGCGGGACTCGACAATGAGCAGTTCTTC.

CDR3 bases: TGTGCCAGCAGCCAGTATCTAGCGGGAGTCCACAATGAGCAGTTCTTC. Amino acid sequence: CASSQYLAGVHNEQFF. The chain employs TRBV9 and TRBJ2-1; TRBD2 agrees at 10 bases. The CDR3 consists of 16 residues. The ends lost 4 bases at V and 5 bases at J; junction bases unmatched: 9. Germline V lookup: CDR1 SGDLS, CDR2 YYNGEE.

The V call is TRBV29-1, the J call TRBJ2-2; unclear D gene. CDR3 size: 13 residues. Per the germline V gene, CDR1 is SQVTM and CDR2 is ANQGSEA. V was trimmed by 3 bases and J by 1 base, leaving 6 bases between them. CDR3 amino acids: CSVEQENTGELFF. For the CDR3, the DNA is TGCAGCGTTGAGCAGGAGAACACCGGGGAGCTGTTTTTT.

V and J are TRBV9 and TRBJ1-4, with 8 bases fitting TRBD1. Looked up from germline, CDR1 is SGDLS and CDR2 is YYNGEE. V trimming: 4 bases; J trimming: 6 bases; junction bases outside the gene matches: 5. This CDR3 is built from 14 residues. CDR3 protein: CASSPQTGDEKLFF. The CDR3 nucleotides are TGTGCCAGCAGCCCTCAGACAGGGGATGAAAAACTGTTTTTT.

Here the CDR3 DNA reads TGCAGCGTTCGTGGCACCCCGGGGGAGACCCAGTACTTC. This sequence encodes CSVRGTPGETQYF. This rearrangement joins TRBV29-1 to TRBJ2-5; maybe TRBD2 (5 bases). Per the germline V gene, CDR1 is SQVTM and CDR2 is ANQGSEA. This CDR3 contains 13 residues. Trimming cost V 5 bases and J 5 bases, with 15 bases left between them.

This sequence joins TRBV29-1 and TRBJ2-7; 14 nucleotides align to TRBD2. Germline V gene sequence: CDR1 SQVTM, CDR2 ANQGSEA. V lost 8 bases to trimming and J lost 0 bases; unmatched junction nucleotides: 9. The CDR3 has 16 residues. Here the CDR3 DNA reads TGCAGCTTCGCCGGGACTAGCGGGGGAAGCTCCTACGAGCAGTACTTC. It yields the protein CSFAGTSGGSSYEQYF.

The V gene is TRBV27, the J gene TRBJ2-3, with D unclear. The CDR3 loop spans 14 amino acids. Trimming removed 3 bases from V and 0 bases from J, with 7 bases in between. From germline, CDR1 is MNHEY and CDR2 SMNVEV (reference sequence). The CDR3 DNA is TGTGCCAGCAGTTTCTCGGACAGCACAGATACGCAGTATTTT. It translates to CASSFSDSTDTQYF.

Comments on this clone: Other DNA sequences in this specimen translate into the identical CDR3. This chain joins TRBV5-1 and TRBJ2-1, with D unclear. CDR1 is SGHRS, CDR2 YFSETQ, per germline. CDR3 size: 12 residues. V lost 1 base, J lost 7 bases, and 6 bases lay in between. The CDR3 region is CASSLPSNEQFF. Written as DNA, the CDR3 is TGCGCCAGCAGCTTGCCGTCTAATGAGCAGTTCTTC.

The CDR3 sequence is CASSLTTDNQFF. The CDR3 nucleotides read TGTGCCAGCAGTTTAACGACAGACAACCAGTTCTTC. The chain couples TRBV28 to TRBJ2-1; tentatively, D is TRBD1 (5 bases). Germline CDR1 MDHEN, CDR2 SYDVKM. The length of the CDR3 is 12 residues. Trimming shortened V by 2 bases and J by 13 bases, and 12 bases separated the two germline ends.

The CDR3 bases are TGTGCCAGCAGCTTAGCGGGGCTCCAAACTATCACCGGGGAGCTGTTTTTT. Its translation: CASSLAGLQTITGELFF. The chain combines TRBV7-6 with TRBJ2-2, with D perhaps matching TRBD1 (5 bases). From germline, CDR1 is SGHVS and CDR2 FNYEAQ. Trimming shortened V by 0 bases and J by 4 bases, and 15 bases separated the two germline ends. This CDR3 spans 17 amino acids.

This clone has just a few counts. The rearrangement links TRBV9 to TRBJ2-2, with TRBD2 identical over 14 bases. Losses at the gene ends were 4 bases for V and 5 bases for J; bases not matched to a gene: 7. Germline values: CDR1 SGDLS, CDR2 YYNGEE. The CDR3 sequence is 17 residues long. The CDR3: CASSPGLAGAGTGELFF. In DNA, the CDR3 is TGTGCCAGCAGCCCGGGACTAGCGGGAGCGGGGACCGGGGAGCTGTTTTTT.

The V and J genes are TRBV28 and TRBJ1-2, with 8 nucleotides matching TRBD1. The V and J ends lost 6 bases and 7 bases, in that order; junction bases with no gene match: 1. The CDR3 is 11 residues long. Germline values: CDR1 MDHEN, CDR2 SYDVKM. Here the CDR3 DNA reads TGTGCCAGCAGCACAGGGGGTGGCTACACCTTC. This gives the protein CASSTGGGYTF.

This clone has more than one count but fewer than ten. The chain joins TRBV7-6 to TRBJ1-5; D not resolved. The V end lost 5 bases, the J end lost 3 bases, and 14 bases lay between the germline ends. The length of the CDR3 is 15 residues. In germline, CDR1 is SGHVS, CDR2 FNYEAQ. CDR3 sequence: CASSRRPPYNQPQHF. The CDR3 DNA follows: TGTGCCAGCAGCCGACGACCTCCATACAATCAGCCCCAGCATTTT.

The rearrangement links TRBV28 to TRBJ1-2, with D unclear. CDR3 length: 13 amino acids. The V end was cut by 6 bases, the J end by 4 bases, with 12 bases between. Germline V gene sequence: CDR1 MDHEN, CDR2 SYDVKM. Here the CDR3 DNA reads TGTGCCAGCAGAACACAGATAATCTATGGCTACACCTTC. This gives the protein CASRTQIIYGYTF.

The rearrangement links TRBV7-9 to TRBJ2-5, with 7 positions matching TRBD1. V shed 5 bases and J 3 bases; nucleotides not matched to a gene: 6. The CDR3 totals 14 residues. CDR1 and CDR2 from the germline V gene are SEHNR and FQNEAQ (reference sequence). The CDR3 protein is CASSRDSSKETQYF. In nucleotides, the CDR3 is TGTGCCAGCAGCCGGGACAGCTCCAAAGAGACCCAGTACTTC. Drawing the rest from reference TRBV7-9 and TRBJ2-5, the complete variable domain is DTGVSQNPRHKITKRGQNVTFRCDPISEHNRLYWYRQTLGQGPEFLTYFQNEAQLEKSRLLSDRFSAERPKGSFSTLEIQRTEQGDSAMYLCASSRDSSKETQYFGPGTRLLVL.

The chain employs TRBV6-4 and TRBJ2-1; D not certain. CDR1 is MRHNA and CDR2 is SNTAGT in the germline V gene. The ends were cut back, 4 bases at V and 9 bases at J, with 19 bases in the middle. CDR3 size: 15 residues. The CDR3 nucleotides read TGTGCCAGCAGTGCCCAACCGGGTGGAGCGACTGAGCAGTTCTTC. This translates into CASSAQPGGATEQFF.

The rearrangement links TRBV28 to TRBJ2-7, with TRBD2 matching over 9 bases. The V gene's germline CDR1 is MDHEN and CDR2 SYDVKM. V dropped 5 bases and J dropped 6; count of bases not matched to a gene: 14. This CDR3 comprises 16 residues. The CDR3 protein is CASSPTFRREGPEQYF. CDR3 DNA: TGTGCCAGCAGTCCCACTTTTAGGCGGGAGGGCCCCGAGCAGTACTTC.

Here the CDR3 reads CASSVDYLAEEKLFF. In nucleotides, the CDR3 is TGTGCCAGCAGCGTAGACTATTTGGCTGAAGAAAAACTGTTTTTT. This rearrangement joins TRBV9 to TRBJ1-4, with unresolved D. The CDR3 extends over 15 amino acids. Germline CDR1 and CDR2: SGDLS and YYNGEE. The V end lost 0 bases, the J end lost 8 bases, and 14 bases lay between the germline ends.

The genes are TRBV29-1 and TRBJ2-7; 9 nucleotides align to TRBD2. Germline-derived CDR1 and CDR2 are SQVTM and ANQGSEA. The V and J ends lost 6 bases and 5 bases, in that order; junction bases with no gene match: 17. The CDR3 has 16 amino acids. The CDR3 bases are TGCAGCGTGCAGCCCCTTAAGAGCGGGAGGAACAACGAGCAGTACTTC. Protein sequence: CSVQPLKSGRNNEQYF.

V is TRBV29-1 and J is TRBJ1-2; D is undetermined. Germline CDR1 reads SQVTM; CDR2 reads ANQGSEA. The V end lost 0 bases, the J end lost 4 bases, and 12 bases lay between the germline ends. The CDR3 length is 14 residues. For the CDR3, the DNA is TGCAGCGTTGAAGACTCTTTCGACGCCTATGGCTACACCTTC. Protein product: CSVEDSFDAYGYTF.

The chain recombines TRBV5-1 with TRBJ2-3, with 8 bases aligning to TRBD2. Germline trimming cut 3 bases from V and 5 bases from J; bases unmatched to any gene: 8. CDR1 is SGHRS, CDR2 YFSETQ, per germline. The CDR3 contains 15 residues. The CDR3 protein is CASSWVGRAGDTQYF. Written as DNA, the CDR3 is TGCGCCAGCAGCTGGGTCGGGAGGGCCGGAGATACGCAGTATTTT.

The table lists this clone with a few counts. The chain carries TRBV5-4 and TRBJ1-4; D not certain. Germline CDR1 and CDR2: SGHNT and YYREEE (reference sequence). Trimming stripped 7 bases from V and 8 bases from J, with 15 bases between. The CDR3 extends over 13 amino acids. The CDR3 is CASGRTGDEKLFF. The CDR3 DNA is TGTGCCAGCGGAAGGACGGGAGACGAAAAACTGTTTTTT.